This record concerns one TCR beta chain sequence. The antigen is not known. This entry belongs to a study of shared clonotypes between healthy human individuals. The wider study: The study used three CD4 naive, three CD4 memory, two CD8 naive and one CD8 memory plate per donor.

Each cell subset's genomic DNA was divided evenly among several immunoSEQ plates. Measured with immunoSEQ multiplex PCR; TCRdb has only the in-frame clones, and not every one. The data contain 2.5 million or so clones, around nine tenths of them seen just once; the ten biggest clones take up 0.13% to 0.15%. Whole-study findings and limits: Generation of non-shared clonotypes was less probable than generation of clonotypes shared by all four donors.

The CDR3 consists of 13 residues. CDR1 SGHTA and CDR2 FQGNSA come from the germline V gene. V shed 2 bases and J shed 4 bases, with 8 bases lying between them. The chain carries TRBV7-2 and TRBJ1-1; D perhaps matches TRBD1 (6 bases). The specimen sequenced was naive CD4+ T cells sorted from blood. Described subset: CD45RA+ positively selected. The TCR comes from a man between 18 and 29 years old in good health. CDR3 nucleotides: TGTGCCAGCAGCTTAACAGGGAGCACTGAAGCTTTCTTT. Translation: CASSLTGSTEAFF.